This T cell receptor beta chain was sequenced for a study of shared clonotypes between healthy human individuals. Findings and limits, study-wide: Donor clonotype sharing was expected to depend on sequencing depth. Sharing across four donors was highest in naive CD4 (around 5%) and lowest in memory CD8 (roughly 0.4%).

As defined, naive CD8 cells were CD45RO-negative and positively selected for CCR7, with terminally differentiated effector memory CD45RA+ cells excluded. Clones were sequenced by immunoSEQ multiplex PCR, and TCRdb holds only the in-frame ones, with some missing. Here the sample spans around 1.9 million clones, around 93% being singletons. A remark on this clone: Its target is not known.

The germline CDR1 and CDR2 sequences are MDHEN and SYDVKM. V gave up 5 bases and J gave up 4 bases, with 15 bases separating them. This CDR3 region has 14 residues. The rearrangement uses TRBV28 and TRBJ2-7; no clear D. Sequencing was carried out using naive CD8+ T cells from PBMCs. This receptor was obtained from a man aged 18 to 35 in good health. Some clones in this sample may be carry-over from other donors' samples. The CDR3 spells CASSPTSKSYEQYF. The CDR3 DNA is TGTGCCAGCAGTCCGACCAGTAAATCTTACGAGCAGTACTTC.